The present TCR beta chain was sequenced within a study of blood T cell repertoires in COVID-19. It was within 2 weeks before study entry that exposed participants met a COVID-19 case. This clone was picked up one time. As handled by the study authors: Estimates of nucleated cell counts were drawn from the amplification of reference gene primers. TCRdb keeps only in-frame clones here, not all; method: immunoSEQ multiplex PCR. V, J and clone size were drawn from that table, and D and trimming were deduced from the DNA. The sample includes approximately 300,000 clones, roughly 90% of them seen just once. The germline gives CDR1 LGHNA, CDR2 YNFKEQ. This CDR3 has 15 residues. V dropped 0 bases and J dropped 9 bases, with 15 bases sitting between them.

The sequenced sample consisted of PBMCs or T cells enriched from blood (not recorded which). V gene TRBV4-2 combines with J gene TRBJ1-5; D perhaps matches TRBD1 (6 bases). The TCR sequence derives from a woman aged 30 to 39 who had been exposed to COVID-19. CDR3 protein: CASSQDWAGDWPQHF. DNA for the CDR3: TGTGCCAGCAGCCAAGATTGGGCAGGGGATTGGCCCCAGCATTTT.